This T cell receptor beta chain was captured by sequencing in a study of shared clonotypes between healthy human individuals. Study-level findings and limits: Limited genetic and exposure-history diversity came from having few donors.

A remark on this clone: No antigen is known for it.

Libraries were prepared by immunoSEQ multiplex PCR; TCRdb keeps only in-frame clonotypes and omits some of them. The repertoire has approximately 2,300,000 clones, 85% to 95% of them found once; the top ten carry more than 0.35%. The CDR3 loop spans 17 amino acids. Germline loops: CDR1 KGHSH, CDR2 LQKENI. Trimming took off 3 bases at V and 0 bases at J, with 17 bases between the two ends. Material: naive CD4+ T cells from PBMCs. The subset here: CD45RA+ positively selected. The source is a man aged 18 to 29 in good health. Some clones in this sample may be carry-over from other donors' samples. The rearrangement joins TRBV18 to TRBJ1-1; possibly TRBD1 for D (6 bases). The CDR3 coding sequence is TGTGCCAGCTCACCTATGGCGACGACAGGACTGAACACTGAAGCTTTCTTT. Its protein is CASSPMATTGLNTEAFF.